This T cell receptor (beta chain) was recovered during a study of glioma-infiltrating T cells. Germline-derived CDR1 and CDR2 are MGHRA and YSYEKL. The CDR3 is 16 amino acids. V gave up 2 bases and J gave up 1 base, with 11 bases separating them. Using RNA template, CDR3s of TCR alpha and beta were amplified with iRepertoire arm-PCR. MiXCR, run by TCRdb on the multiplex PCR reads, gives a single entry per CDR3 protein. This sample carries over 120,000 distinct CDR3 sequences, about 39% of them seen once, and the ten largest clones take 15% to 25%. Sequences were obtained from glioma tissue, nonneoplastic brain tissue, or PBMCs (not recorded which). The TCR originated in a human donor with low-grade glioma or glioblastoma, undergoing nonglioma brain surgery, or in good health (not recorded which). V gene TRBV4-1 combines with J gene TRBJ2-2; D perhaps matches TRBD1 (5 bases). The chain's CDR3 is CASSQYPGQNTGELFF. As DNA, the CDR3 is TGCGCCAGCAGCCAATATCCAGGACAGAACACCGGGGAGCTGTTTTTT.